The 5 T cell receptor beta chains below all came from one sample that was sequenced in a study of breast tumors, draining lymph nodes, adjacent tissues. MiXCR was run by TCRdb on the multiplex PCR reads, yielding one entry per CDR3 protein. In the table there are about 300,000 distinct CDR3 sequences, 30% to 35% of which are singletons. Breast cancer patients provided tissue from their axillary draining lymph nodes. The sample comprised axillary lymph node tissue. The origin of the receptors is a female donor with breast cancer. Some clones in this sample may be carry-over from other donors' samples.

Details on this clonotype: With a much larger clone just one base away, this may be a read error. The chain uses TRBV20-1 and TRBJ2-1; D possibly corresponds to TRBD2 (6 bases). The CDR3 is 12 residues long. Germline V gives CDR1 DFQATT, CDR2 SNEGSKA (reference sequence). The CDR3 here is CGVPGEWNEPFF. For the CDR3, the DNA is TGCGGAGTCCCGGGAGAGTGGAATGAGCCGTTCTTC.

This clonotype has only a few counts. This may stem from a read error, because a much larger clone lies one nucleotide away. The genes are TRBV20-1 and TRBJ1-2, with unresolved D. The CDR3 is 12 amino acids. Germline loops: CDR1 DFQATT, CDR2 SNEGSKA (reference sequence). The CDR3 DNA follows: TGCAGTGCTTTGACGGAGTTCTATGGCTCCACCTTC. Residues: CSALTEFYGSTF.

This clonotype showed up many times. V gene TRBV20-1 combines with J gene TRBJ2-3, with D perhaps matching TRBD1 or TRBD2 (5 bases each). V gave up 3 bases and J gave up 0 bases, with 16 bases separating them. The CDR3 has 16 residues. Per the germline V gene, CDR1 is DFQATT and CDR2 is SNEGSKA (reference sequence). The CDR3 here is CSASWLGGPSTDTQYF. CDR3 coding DNA: TGCAGTGCTAGTTGGCTTGGGGGACCGAGCACAGATACGCAGTATTTT.

V and J are TRBV25-1 and TRBJ2-1; 11 nucleotides align to TRBD2. This CDR3 is 16 amino acids long. Germline loops: CDR1 MGHDK, CDR2 SYGVNS. V lost 6 bases and J lost 0; bases outside the gene matches: 4. The CDR3: CASSGTSGDSYNEQFF. The CDR3 region has the DNA TGTGCCAGCAGCGGGACTAGCGGAGACTCCTACAATGAGCAGTTCTTC.

Many counts were recorded for this clonotype. The rearrangement links TRBV20-1 to TRBJ2-7; weak D call: TRBD2 (6 bases). From germline, CDR1 is DFQATT and CDR2 SNEGSKA (reference sequence). Trimming left V 3 bases short and J 7 bases short, with 16 bases between. This CDR3 contains 13 residues. In DNA, the CDR3 is TGCAGTGCTAGCGGGCGGTTCGGGGGAGAGCAGTACTTC. Its protein product is CSASGRFGGEQYF.